The 24 T cell receptor beta chains presented below share a single source sample, sequenced in a study of monozygotic twins with inflammatory bowel disease. TCRdb processed the 5' RACE reads again and assigns one entry to each CDR3 protein, with no DNA. This sample contains 400,000 to 500,000 distinct CDR3 sequences. The specimen sequenced was blood. All receptors come from a human donor with ulcerative colitis or Crohn's disease, or a healthy co-twin of an affected twin (not recorded which).

The chain employs TRBV6-5 and TRBJ2-3; the TRBD2 assignment by TCRdb is unverifiable without DNA. CDR1 and CDR2 from the germline V gene are MNHEY and SVGAGI. The CDR3 runs 16 residues. The CDR3: CASSSSTSLSTDTQYF.

The chain has TRBV14 and TRBJ2-3; the D call of TRBD1 rests on TCRdb alone, since no DNA is present to check it. CDR1 SGHDN and CDR2 FVKESK come from the germline V gene. CDR3 length equals 17 residues. CDR3 amino acids: CASSQGAGTASPYTQYF.

V gene TRBV7-2 combines with J gene TRBJ1-5; TCRdb lists TRBD1, though no DNA is available to test this call. The CDR3 consists of 15 residues. Germline V gives CDR1 SGHTA, CDR2 FQGNSA. The chain's CDR3 is CASSLGGLVNQPQHF.

The CDR3 loop is CASSQGTSGGLGYEQYF. The V and J genes are TRBV4-2 and TRBJ2-7; absent DNA, TCRdb's TRBD2 call cannot be checked. Germline values: CDR1 LGHNA, CDR2 YNFKEQ. There are 17 residues in the CDR3.

The V and J genes are TRBV20-1 and TRBJ2-3; TCRdb indicates TRBD2, and absent DNA this call remains unverified. Per the germline V gene, CDR1 is DFQATT and CDR2 is SNEGSKA (reference sequence). This CDR3 has 13 residues. The CDR3 protein is CSASKAATDTQYF.

The V gene is TRBV20-1, the J gene TRBJ2-1; lacking DNA, the TRBD2 call made by TCRdb goes unchecked. This CDR3 region has 14 residues. Germline V gives CDR1 DFQATT, CDR2 SNEGSKA (reference sequence). The CDR3 is CSARDRGSYNEQFF.

The CDR3 sequence is CSARGQGSNTEAFF. The J gene is TRBJ1-1, the V gene TRBV20-1; TCRdb gives TRBD1 as the D gene, but with no DNA this cannot be confirmed. CDR1 and CDR2 from the germline V gene are DFQATT and SNEGSKA (reference sequence). The length of the CDR3 is 14 residues.

The V call is TRBV29-1, the J call TRBJ2-1; checking the TCRdb D call of TRBD2 is not possible without DNA. This CDR3 comprises 13 residues. The germline V gene has CDR1 SQVTM and CDR2 ANQGSEA. The chain's CDR3 is CSVREGWSNEQFF.

The chain links TRBV6-2 or TRBV6-3 to TRBJ1-5. The CDR3 runs to 13 residues. Germline loops: CDR1 MNHEY, CDR2 SVGEGT. The CDR3 reads CASSDRVGQPQHF.

The CDR3 reads CASSAQGAHQPQHF. The genes are TRBV9 and TRBJ1-5; TCRdb indicates TRBD1, and absent DNA this call remains unverified. The germline V gene has CDR1 SGDLS and CDR2 YYNGEE. The CDR3 has 14 residues.

The chain couples TRBV19 to TRBJ2-5; TCRdb lists TRBD1, though no DNA is available to test this call. Germline values: CDR1 LNHDA, CDR2 SQIVND (reference sequence). This CDR3 is built from 15 residues. The CDR3 is CASRGTGLAQETQYF.

The chain is built from TRBV20-1 and TRBJ1-2; as DNA is missing, the TRBD1 call by TCRdb cannot be tested. CDR1 and CDR2 (germline): DFQATT, SNEGSKA (reference sequence). The CDR3 sequence is 13 residues long. This CDR3 is CSARKGTGYGYTF.

The CDR3 here is CASRQTGGGTEAFF. The rearrangement joins TRBV6-6 to TRBJ1-1; the D call from TCRdb, TRBD1, cannot be confirmed without DNA. CDR1 and CDR2 from the germline V gene are MNHNY and SVGAGI (reference sequence). The CDR3 is made up of 14 amino acids.

This chain uses TRBV19 with TRBJ2-2; checking the TCRdb D call of TRBD1 is not possible without DNA. Germline CDR1 LNHDA, CDR2 SQIVND (reference sequence). This CDR3 is built from 16 residues. The CDR3 is CASSPEGRSGPGELFF.

The chain links TRBV5-5 to TRBJ2-2; TCRdb's D call, TRBD2, is unchecked because there is no DNA. Germline V gene data show CDR1 as SGHKS and CDR2 as YYEKEE (reference sequence). The CDR3 consists of 13 residues. CDR3 protein: CASSLAGPRELFF.

This chain connects TRBV11-2 to TRBJ1-6; TCRdb returns TRBD1, unconfirmable since there is no DNA. The CDR3 spans 18 residues. Germline CDR1 SGHAT, CDR2 FQNNGV. The CDR3 spells CASSTTGVLSSYNSPLHF.

The chain carries TRBV4-3 and TRBJ2-3. Germline values: CDR1 LGHNA, CDR2 YSLEER. The length of the CDR3 is 15 residues. Here the CDR3 reads CASSQDGMASDTQYF.

This chain links TRBV7-2 with TRBJ1-1; TCRdb's assignment of TRBD1 cannot be checked, as there is no DNA. The germline V gene has CDR1 SGHTA and CDR2 FQGNSA. This CDR3 spans 14 amino acids. CDR3 amino acids: CASSLGAGGREAFF.

This sequence joins TRBV20-1 and TRBJ1-5; TCRdb returns TRBD1, unconfirmable since there is no DNA. This CDR3 region has 15 residues. Germline loops: CDR1 DFQATT, CDR2 SNEGSKA (reference sequence). The CDR3 sequence: CSARPEDVSNQPQHF.

This chain joins TRBV5-1 and TRBJ2-7; TCRdb's D gene call, TRBD1, goes unchecked for lack of DNA. The CDR3 is made up of 16 amino acids. In germline, CDR1 is SGHRS, CDR2 YFSETQ. The CDR3 reads CASSWNRGANSYEQYF. Full variable domain (missing parts from reference TRBV5-1 and TRBJ2-7): KAGVTQTPRYLIKTRGQQVTLSCSPISGHRSVSWYQQTPGQGLQFLFEYFSETQRNKGNFPGRFSGRQFSNSRSEMNVSTLELGDSALYLCASSWNRGANSYEQYFGPGTRLTVT.

This chain joins TRBV6-5 and TRBJ1-1; the D call from TCRdb, TRBD1, cannot be confirmed without DNA. Germline lookup yields CDR1 MNHEY and CDR2 SVGAGI. The length of the CDR3 is 13 residues. CDR3 region: CASGLRGGTEAFF.

The chain joins TRBV19 to TRBJ2-7; TCRdb lists TRBD2, though no DNA is available to test this call. The CDR3 length is 16 residues. Germline CDR1 reads LNHDA; CDR2 reads SQIVND (reference sequence). CDR3 sequence reads: CASAPAGAFRSYEQYF.

The CDR3 sequence is CATSRDRVSGNTIYF. V gene TRBV15 combines with J gene TRBJ1-3. This CDR3 spans 15 amino acids. Germline V gene lookup returns CDR1 LNHNV and CDR2 YYDKDF (reference sequence).

The V and J genes are TRBV6-1 and TRBJ2-3; with no DNA, the TCRdb D assignment of TRBD1 cannot be verified. This CDR3 is 14 amino acids long. Per germline, CDR1 MNHNS and CDR2 SASEGT. The chain's CDR3 is CASSRGASTDTQYF.